This T cell receptor beta chain was found in a study of shared clonotypes between healthy human individuals. Study information: Three plates each covered CD4 naive and memory; CD8 naive two, CD8 memory one. Findings and limits, study-wide: Among non-shared clonotypes, generation probabilities were lower than among those shared by all four donors. The represented genetic and exposure-history diversity was limited by the small number of donors.

Note on this clone: Its matching antigen is unknown. This same CDR3 is encoded by further DNA sequences in the sample.

Between the trimmed V and J ends, which lost 2 bases and 5 bases, there was a span of 15 bases. In germline, CDR1 is MNHEY, CDR2 SMNVEV (reference sequence). This CDR3 is built from 15 residues. Assay runs were performed at deep level. Produced via immunoSEQ multiplex PCR; TCRdb's table is partial and in-frame only. Among more than 1.2 million clones, around 98.5% were seen once, and the ten largest hold approximately 0.4%. Sequenced material: naive CD4+ T cells sorted from blood. As for subset: CD45RA+ positively selected. This clonotype was obtained from a young man in good health. The gene calls are TRBV27 and TRBJ2-5; a weak D match, TRBD1 (5 bases). The CDR3 nucleotides are TGTGCCAGCAGTTTAAGCCAGGGAAGAAGGGAGACCCAGTACTTC. Protein sequence: CASSLSQGRRETQYF.